What follows are 21 T cell receptor beta chains derived from one specimen sequenced in a study of siplizumab effects on memory and regulatory T cells. The assay was immunoSEQ multiplex PCR, and TCRdb's table has in-frame clones only and misses some. The sample shows about 100,000 clones, approximately 90% of them seen only once. The sample consisted of Tregs sorted from blood. The origin of the receptors is a human donor in good health.

The rearrangement uses TRBV4-1 and TRBJ2-5; 13 bases map to TRBD2. The J call could be wrong; TRBJ2-7 is a better fit for the DNA end. The CDR3 is made up of 15 amino acids. Germline CDR1 reads MGHRA; CDR2 reads YSYEKL. DNA for the CDR3: TGCGCCAGCAGCCCCGGACTAGCGGGAGACGTCGAGCAGTACTTC. Protein: CASSPGLAGDVEQYF.

This rearrangement joins TRBV29-1 to TRBJ1-4; TRBD1 is a possible D gene (5 bases). The germline gives CDR1 SQVTM, CDR2 ANQGSEA. The CDR3 length is 12 residues. V was shortened by 5 bases and J by 3 bases, with 7 bases between the two germline ends. CDR3 DNA sequence: TGCAGCGTTAGGGACCCTAATGAAAAACTGTTTTTT. Amino acid sequence: CSVRDPNEKLFF.

V gene TRBV25-1 combines with J gene TRBJ2-1; D possibly uses TRBD1 or TRBD2 (6 bases each). Trimming stripped 8 bases from V and 6 bases from J, with 23 bases between. This CDR3 has 16 amino acids. CDR1 is MGHDK and CDR2 is SYGVNS in the germline V gene. CDR3 sequence reads: CASGDGGLNPLNEQFF. Here the CDR3 DNA reads TGTGCCAGCGGGGACGGGGGCCTAAACCCTCTCAATGAGCAGTTCTTC.

CDR3 region: CASRDSGRRTDTQYF. The CDR3 coding sequence is TGTGCCAGCAGGGATAGCGGGAGACGCACAGATACGCAGTATTTT. The rearrangement links TRBV28 to TRBJ2-3; 9 bases map to TRBD2. This CDR3 contains 15 residues. The germline CDR1 and CDR2 sequences are MDHEN and SYDVKM. Germline trimming cut 6 bases from V and 1 base from J; bases unmatched to any gene: 5.

This CDR3 is CARAGGSTDTQYF. Written as DNA, the CDR3 is TGTGCTAGGGCGGGAGGGAGCACAGATACGCAGTATTTT. The V gene is TRBV7-9, the J gene TRBJ2-3; the match to TRBD2 covers 9 bases. The CDR3 spans 13 residues. CDR1 is SEHNR, CDR2 FQNEAQ, per germline (reference sequence).

The chain has TRBV28 and TRBJ2-1; 7 nucleotides line up with TRBD1. The CDR3 spans 17 residues. With 5 bases clipped from V and 7 bases from J, the junction kept 17 bases outside the gene matches. Germline lookup yields CDR1 MDHEN and CDR2 SYDVKM. CDR3 nucleotides: TGTGCCAGCAGTCACCTCGGGACAGCTTATTCGAAGAATGAGCAGTTCTTC. It encodes CASSHLGTAYSKNEQFF.

The chain uses TRBV27 and TRBJ2-7; tentatively, D is TRBD1 or TRBD2 (5 bases each). V lost 3 bases and J 2 bases, leaving 8 bases between the germline ends. Looked up from germline, CDR1 is MNHEY and CDR2 is SMNVEV (reference sequence). CDR3 size: 13 residues. Here the CDR3 reads CASSLGETYEQYF. The CDR3 bases are TGTGCCAGCAGTTTGGGGGAAACCTACGAGCAGTACTTC.

This rearrangement joins TRBV14 to TRBJ1-1; a possible D gene is TRBD1 (5 bases). The ends were cut back, 1 base at V and 11 bases at J, with 14 bases in the middle. The CDR3 loop spans 13 amino acids. Per the germline V gene, CDR1 is SGHDN and CDR2 is FVKESK. The CDR3, as DNA: TGTGCCAGCAGCCAAGTAGCGATGCCAGGGGCTTTCTTT. This gives the protein CASSQVAMPGAFF. Full variable domain (rest looked up from reference TRBV14 and TRBJ1-1): EAGVTQFPSHSVIEKGQTVTLRCDPISGHDNLYWYRRVMGKEIKFLLHFVKESKQDESGMPNNRFLAERTGGTYSTLKVQPAELEDSGVYFCASSQVAMPGAFFGQGTRLTVV.

The chain uses TRBV9 and TRBJ2-1, with TRBD2 matching 12 bases. This CDR3 is 17 amino acids long. CDR1 and CDR2 (germline): SGDLS, YYNGEE. V shed 2 bases and J 3 bases; nucleotides not matched to a gene: 6. In DNA form, the CDR3 reads TGTGCCAGCAGCGTTACCCTGACTAGCGGGAGCTACAATGAGCAGTTCTTC. Residues: CASSVTLTSGSYNEQFF.

The chain employs TRBV28 and TRBJ2-5; perhaps TRBD1 as D (6 bases). This CDR3 spans 15 amino acids. V was pared by 3 bases and J by 5 bases, with 16 bases between. CDR1 and CDR2 from the germline V gene are MDHEN and SYDVKM. The CDR3 bases are TGTGCCAGCAGTTTGGTAGGGGACACCCGGGAGACCCAGTACTTC. As protein: CASSLVGDTRETQYF.

The chain joins TRBV11-2 to TRBJ2-7, with 8 nucleotides matching TRBD2. The CDR3 is 15 residues long. After removal of 0 bases from V and 3 bases from J, the junction contained 4 bases not matched to a gene. Germline V gives CDR1 SGHAT, CDR2 FQNNGV. The CDR3 region has the DNA TGTGCCAGCAGCTTAGATAGCGGGATCTTCTACGAGCAGTACTTC. Protein: CASSLDSGIFYEQYF.

Notes on this clone: Different DNA sequences within this sample yield the same CDR3. The rearrangement links TRBV6-5 to TRBJ2-7, with a possible D match to TRBD2 (5 bases). Trimming stripped 2 bases from V and 4 bases from J, with 6 bases between. The germline V gene has CDR1 MNHEY and CDR2 SVGAGI. There are 12 residues in the CDR3. This CDR3 reads CASSYGLYEQYF. The CDR3 DNA sequence: TGTGCCAGCAGTTACGGACTTTACGAGCAGTACTTC.

Regarding this clone: The sample holds other DNA sequences that translate to the same CDR3. The gene calls are TRBV18 and TRBJ2-3; D is unresolved. V lost 3 bases and J 4 bases, leaving 2 bases between the germline ends. CDR3 size: 11 residues. Germline CDR1 KGHSH, CDR2 LQKENI. This chain's CDR3 is CASSPADTQYF. CDR3 bases: TGTGCCAGCTCACCCGCAGATACGCAGTATTTT.

This chain uses TRBV15 with TRBJ2-2; 8 bases are a match to TRBD1. Per the germline V gene, CDR1 is LNHNV and CDR2 is YYDKDF (reference sequence). The trim removed 3 bases at V and 6 bases at J, leaving 18 bases unmatched. The CDR3 length is 19 residues. As DNA, the CDR3 is TGTGCCACCAGCAGGAGGACAGGGCCGATTTCCCCTCTCGCCGGGGAGCTGTTTTTT. It encodes CATSRRTGPISPLAGELFF. The full variable domain, rest sourced from reference TRBV15 and TRBJ2-2, is DAMVIQNPRYQVTQFGKPVTLSCSQTLNHNVMYWYQQKSSQAPKLLFHYYDKDFNNEADTPDNFQSRRPNTSFCFLDIRSPGLGDTAMYLCATSRRTGPISPLAGELFFGEGSRLTVL.

The count of this clone is one. The rearrangement links TRBV5-1 to TRBJ2-5; D tentatively reads TRBD1 or TRBD2 (5 bases each). V was cut by 5 bases and J by 8 bases, with 25 bases left in between. Germline CDR1 is SGHRS and CDR2 is YFSETQ. CDR3 length: 16 residues. In nucleotides, the CDR3 is TGCGCCAGCAGAAAAGCCCCCGGGACGGACCTTGGAACCCAGTACTTC. Its protein is CASRKAPGTDLGTQYF.

Here the CDR3 reads CASSPGQGAVGYTF. The CDR3, as DNA: TGCGCCAGCAGCCCTGGACAGGGGGCGGTTGGCTACACCTTC. The genes are TRBV4-1 and TRBJ1-2, with 11 positions matching TRBD1. CDR3 length equals 14 residues. V was pared by 4 bases and J by 7 bases, with 5 bases of the junction left unmatched. Per germline, CDR1 MGHRA and CDR2 YSYEKL.

For this clone: This is likely a read error, given that the CDR3 carries no conserved phenylalanine or tryptophan at its end. This chain links TRBV25-1 with TRBJ2-3; no definite D call. With the DNA end fitting TRBJ1-5 better, the J assignment may be wrong. The germline CDR1 and CDR2 sequences are MGHDK and SYGVNS. This CDR3 region has 13 residues. CDR3 nucleotides: TGTGCCATCGGGCCGCGAGGCACAGATACGCAGCATCTT. Translating gives CAIGPRGTDTQHL.

The J gene is TRBJ1-2, the V gene TRBV6-1, with TRBD1 as a possible D gene (5 bases). The CDR3 contains 15 residues. Trimming removed 7 bases from V and 4 bases from J, with 19 bases in between. The germline gives CDR1 MNHNS, CDR2 SASEGT. CDR3 sequence (DNA): TGTGCCAGCACTAAGTACCAGGGAGGCAGCTATGGCTACACCTTC. Amino acids: CASTKYQGGSYGYTF.

This sequence joins TRBV10-3 and TRBJ1-5, with 8 bases aligning to TRBD1. Germline-derived CDR1 and CDR2 are ENHRY and SYGVKD. The CDR3 loop spans 12 amino acids. V shed 4 bases and J 12 bases; nucleotides not matched to a gene: 5. The CDR3 region has the DNA TGTGCCATCAGTGCACAGGGGGGAGACCAGCATTTT. Protein: CAISAQGGDQHF.

This rearrangement joins TRBV5-4 to TRBJ2-2, with 11 bases lining up with TRBD2. Per the germline V gene, CDR1 is SGHNT and CDR2 is YYREEE (reference sequence). Losses at the gene ends were 0 bases for V and 5 bases for J; bases not matched to a gene: 6. The CDR3 spans 17 residues. This CDR3 is CASSLGTSGSWTGELFF. CDR3 bases: TGTGCCAGCAGCTTGGGTACTAGCGGGAGCTGGACCGGGGAGCTGTTTTTT. The full variable domain, in which reference TRBV5-4 and TRBJ2-2 provide the parts outside the CDR3, is ETGVTQSPTHLIKTRGQQVTLRCSSQSGHNTVSWYQQALGQGPQFIFQYYREEENGRGNFPPRFSGLQFPNYSSELNVNALELDDSALYLCASSLGTSGSWTGELFFGEGSRLTVL.

The genes are TRBV29-1 and TRBJ2-7; D might be TRBD2 (6 bases). This CDR3 has 13 residues. V was pared by 7 bases and J by 4 bases, with 17 bases between. Germline V gives CDR1 SQVTM, CDR2 ANQGSEA. The CDR3 DNA follows: TGCAGCGCGGGAGCGCGACACCTTTACGAGCAGTACTTC. The encoded protein is CSAGARHLYEQYF.